This T cell receptor beta chain was captured by sequencing in a study of blood T cell repertoires in COVID-19. The method was immunoSEQ multiplex PCR; TCRdb's version includes in-frame clones alone and lacks a portion of them. The data hold around 210,000 clones, with 65% to 90% observed a single time. The count of this clone is one. Germline V gene data show CDR1 as SGHVS and CDR2 as FQNEAQ. V was clipped by 4 bases and J by 3 bases; unmatched bases: 7. The CDR3 sequence is 15 residues long. The receptor comes from a man over 45 with COVID-19, enrolled during active disease. Sequenced: peripheral blood. The rearrangement joins TRBV7-8 to TRBJ2-3, with 7 bases that match TRBD1. As DNA, the CDR3 is TGTGCCAGCAGCTCCCGTGAGGGGGCTACAGATACGCAGTATTTT. Protein product: CASSSREGATDTQYF.